The T cell receptor beta chain under discussion was sequenced for a study of persistence of HIV-infected CD4 T cells (dated by TCRdb to 2020 to 2021). Turning to the overall study: CMV- and HIV-1 Gag-responding CD4+ T cells were isolated from ART-treated individuals so that antigen-driven clonal expansion of HIV-1-infected cells could be examined. Suppressive ART had been received by participants for a median of roughly 8 years. Apart from a couple of participants who underwent leukapheresis at a single time point, peripheral blood samples of up to about 180 mL were collected from participants at multiple time points. The clonality of all cells in each sorted population was measured by TCRbeta sequencing, and the clonality of infected cells was measured by proviral sequencing. In the cross-participant TCR cluster analysis, eight or nine participants were included for CMV and six or seven participants were included for Gag. Findings and caveats that apply to the study as a whole: Antigen-responding cells were enriched for degenerate expanded CDR3beta sequences, which suggests convergent selection of CD4+ responses to CMV and Gag. Only a small number of individuals took part in the study, and the range of antigens tested was limited. TCR oligoclonality correlated with proviral oligoclonality within the same sorted populations. Significantly lower TCRbeta richness was observed in CMV- and Gag-responding cells than in anti-CD3/anti-CD28-responding cells, and higher oligoclonality was observed in CMV-responding cells than in CD3/CD28-stimulated and Gag-responding cells. Because the TCR analyses were done in bulk, restricting them to just the rare CMV-responding cells that actually carried HIV-1 proviruses was not possible.

Notes on this clone: What this receptor recognizes is not known. No base-level quality is on record; no much larger clone is a single base apart.

CDR1 and CDR2, per the germline V gene, are SGHRS and YFSETQ. The CDR3, from cysteine to phenylalanine, totals 15 residues. Just CDR3 DNA is preserved here, 45 bases in frame from base 1. At the junction V is shortened by 3 bases and J by 1 base; bases outside the gene matches: 5. The immunoSEQ hsTCRB assay version 4 in survey mode was used to sequence TCRbeta repertoires from genomic DNA. For TCRbeta sequencing, genomic DNA was diluted to roughly 9.4 ng/uL, with up to about 1 ug used per sample. From the authors' description of their analysis: TCRbeta data analysis was done in ImmunoSeq Analyzer 3.0, and diversity was calculated on productive nucleotide rearrangements. The improved Chao index was used to estimate lower-bound TCR diversity, and the Gini coefficient was used to estimate clonality using the Immunarch R package. Different nucleotide rearrangements encoding the same CDR3beta amino acid sequence were treated as distinct clonotypes. Differential abundance analysis found TCRbeta sequences that were significantly enriched in antigen-responding cells compared with anti-CD3/anti-CD28-activated cells. GLIPH2 clustered TCRs by predicted peptide-MHC specificity, both within individual participants and across merged participant data sets. TCRdb took this table from immuneACCESS and kept in-frame rearrangements with V and J called. Such tables lack part of the clones; where checked against another copy, unresolved V genes explain under half of the gap, and the rest is unexplained. That table supplies the V and J calls and clone size; D and trimming were determined from the DNA. This sample has approximately 40,000 clones in its table, and around three quarters of those were observed once. 11% to 15% of the sample is held by the ten biggest clonotypes.

The treatment or condition label on this specimen signifies: suppressive antiretroviral therapy. A pool of overlapping HIV-1 Gag 15-mer peptides was used at about 1 ug per peptide per mL for cell stimulation. Nonresponding CD40L-negative CD69-negative CD45RO-high memory CD4+ T cells were sorted as memory populations depleted of antigen-responding cells. Participants were HIV-1-infected adults who started suppressive ART during chronic infection. Plasma HIV-1 RNA had been undetectable (below 50 copies/mL) in participants for at least 4 years. To be included, participants needed a CD4+ T cell count above 400 cells/uL and a positive CMV serology. Before stimulation, PBMCs were isolated using density centrifugation and then depleted of CD8+ T cells. CD8-depleted PBMCs were stimulated for about 18 hours with anti-CD28/CD49d costimulation, CD40-blocking antibody and enfuvirtide to prevent new infections. Cell sorting was performed on a Beckman Coulter MoFlo Legacy or XDP sorter, and dead cells were excluded with propidium iodide. Genomic DNA was extracted with the QIAamp DNA Mini Kit for samples above one million cells, otherwise with the Quick-DNA Microprep Kit.

The sample in question was CD4+ T cells sorted from PBMCs after roughly 17-hour stimulation, obtained from a patient who received antiretroviral therapy. The intended sense of this specimen's cell subset or site label: CD40L-CD69- CD45RO-high memory CD4 T cells not responding to Gag peptides. The chain employs TRBV5-1 and TRBJ2-7; TRBD2 matches 9 bases in the middle. The sequence came from an adult man with HIV who was CMV-seropositive. The encoded CDR3 is CASSYVAGESYEQYF. The DNA sequence is as follows: TGCGCCAGCAGCTATGTAGCGGGAGAATCCTACGAGCAGTACTTC.